The rows below give T cell receptor beta chains drawn from one sample of a study of response to subunit inactivated influenza vaccine. TCRdb reprocessed the RT-PCR reads via MiXCR and lists one record per CDR3 protein. The table has about 570,000 distinct CDR3 sequences, around 11% seen once; the top ten hold roughly 10%. Sequencing was performed on PBMCs from blood, taken on the day of vaccination. The source is a man between 45 and 60 years old who received an inactivated influenza vaccine. Each CDR3 is given with its conserved first and last residue. D genes are given only for firm matches. Clone size is not always given. Where it is, it says once, few, many or a class for expanded clones.

TRBJ1-1	many	.	TRBV18	TGTGCCAGCTTCGCAGGGATGAACACTGAAGCTTTCTTT	CASFAGMNTEAFF
TRBJ2-1	few	TRBD2	TRBV20-1	TGCAGTGCTGGGGGGGAGGGAGCCTACAATGAGCAGTTCTTC	CSAGGEGAYNEQFF
TRBJ2-1	.	.	TRBV5-1	TGCGCCAGCAGCTTTACACCCAACGGGCATGAGCAGTTCTTC	CASSFTPNGHEQFF
TRBJ2-3	.	.	TRBV27	TGTGCCAGCAGTTTAGGGAGGATGCAGTATTTT	CASSLGRMQYF
TRBJ2-7	few	.	TRBV12-3/TRBV12-4	TGTGCCAGCAGTTTTGGGTCCAGGGGCTACGAGCAGTACTTC	CASSFGSRGYEQYF
TRBJ2-3	.	.	TRBV3-1	TGTGCCAGCAGCAGACCAGGGAGCGGAACAGATACGCAGTATTTT	CASSRPGSGTDTQYF
TRBJ1-3	.	.	TRBV28	TGTGCCAGCAGTTTATCGGGCCTCCACTCTGGAAACACCATATATTTT	CASSLSGLHSGNTIYF
TRBJ2-3	.	.	TRBV7-2	TGTGCCAGCAGCTTAGCGGGGCTAGCGTCAGATACGCAGTATTTT	CASSLAGLASDTQYF
TRBJ2-5	.	.	TRBV4-3	TGCGCCAGCAGCCCAGGGCCCGGGCCACAAGAGACCCAGTACTTC	CASSPGPGPQETQYF
TRBJ1-6	few	.	TRBV12-3/TRBV12-4	TGTGCCAGCAGTTCCGGGACGCGTAATTCACCCCTCCACTTT	CASSSGTRNSPLHF
TRBJ2-1	.	.	TRBV7-2	TGTGCCAGCAGCTTAGGGGCTGCAAGCTCCTACAATGAGCAGTTCTTC	CASSLGAASSYNEQFF
TRBJ2-3	.	.	TRBV5-1	TGCGCCAGCAGCTTGGGCAACCCGGCAGATACGCAGTATTTT	CASSLGNPADTQYF
TRBJ2-3	few	TRBD2	TRBV7-2	TGTGCCAGCAGCTTAGGCGGGGGGGCGGTAGATACGCAGTATTTT	CASSLGGGAVDTQYF
TRBJ2-1	.	TRBD2	TRBV4-1	TGCGCCAGCAGCCAAGAAGTGGGACTAGTTTACAATGAGCAGTTCTTC	CASSQEVGLVYNEQFF
TRBJ1-2	many	TRBD1	TRBV6-5	TGTGCCAGCAGTTACTCCTCATATGGGACAGAGCCTTATGGCTACACCTTC	CASSYSSYGTEPYGYTF
TRBJ1-1	.	.	TRBV28	TGTGCCAGCAGCGCTGGGGGGATGAACACTGAAGCTTTCTTT	CASSAGGMNTEAFF
TRBJ2-2	few	.	TRBV7-2	TGTGCCAGCAGCCCACAGGGCCCAGGCACCGGGGAGCTGTTTTTT	CASSPQGPGTGELFF
TRBJ2-3	few	TRBD2	TRBV29-1	TGCAGCGTCAGCGGGGGGGGGACAGATACGCAGTATTTT	CSVSGGGTDTQYF
TRBJ2-1	many	TRBD2	TRBV6-2/TRBV6-3	TGTGCCAGCAGTTACTCGGGGACGCCGGGACTAGCGATCTACAATGAGCAGTTCTTC	CASSYSGTPGLAIYNEQFF
TRBJ2-1	.	TRBD2	TRBV20-1	TGCAGCCCCCAATCACGGACTAGAAGTGAGCAGTTCTTC	CSPQSRTRSEQFF
TRBJ1-5	.	TRBD1	TRBV19	TGTGCCAGTAGACCGGACAGGGGGGCTTATAGCAATCAGCCCCAGCATTTT	CASRPDRGAYSNQPQHF
TRBJ2-2	.	.	TRBV6-5	TGTGCCAGCAGTTCGGGCCCTCCCCCCGGGGAGCTGTTTTTT	CASSSGPPPGELFF
TRBJ2-1	few	.	TRBV6-2/TRBV6-3	TGTGCCAGCAGTTACTCGATGGAGAGCTCCTACAATGAGCAGTTCTTC	CASSYSMESSYNEQFF
TRBJ1-2	few	TRBD1	TRBV19	TGTGCCAGTAGTTGGACAGGGGGCCTGAACACCTTC	CASSWTGGLNTF
TRBJ2-7	.	TRBD1	TRBV10-3	TGTGCCATCAGGAGAACAGGGGGTTTCAACGAGCAGTACTTC	CAIRRTGGFNEQYF
TRBJ1-6	.	.	TRBV19	TGTGCCAGTAGTATAGGAAAAGATAATTCACCCCTCCACTTT	CASSIGKDNSPLHF
TRBJ2-5	.	.	TRBV6-1	TGTGCCAGCAGTGAACTGGCCAGCGGGACCCAGTACTTC	CASSELASGTQYF